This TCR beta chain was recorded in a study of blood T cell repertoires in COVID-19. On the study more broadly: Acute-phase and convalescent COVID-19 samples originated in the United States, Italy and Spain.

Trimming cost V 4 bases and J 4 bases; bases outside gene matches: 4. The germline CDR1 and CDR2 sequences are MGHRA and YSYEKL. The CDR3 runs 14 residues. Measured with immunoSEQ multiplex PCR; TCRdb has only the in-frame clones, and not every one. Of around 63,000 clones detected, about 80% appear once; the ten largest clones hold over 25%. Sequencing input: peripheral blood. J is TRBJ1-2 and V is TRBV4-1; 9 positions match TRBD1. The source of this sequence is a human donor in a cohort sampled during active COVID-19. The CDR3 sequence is CASSPGTGFYGYTF. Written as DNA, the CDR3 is TGCGCCAGCAGCCCCGGGACAGGGTTCTATGGCTACACCTTC.